One sample yielded the 32 T cell receptor beta chains listed below, sequenced in a study of T cell changes during pregnancy in multiple sclerosis. Only in-frame clones appear in the TCRdb table, and some are missing; sequencing was by immunoSEQ multiplex PCR. Of just under 80,000 clones listed, roughly 95% are singletons. Sequencing was performed on peripheral blood, taken in the second trimester of pregnancy. Source of these receptors: a female donor in good health, enrolled as a control in a pregnancy study.

The chain joins TRBV7-2 to TRBJ1-1; 10 bases map to TRBD1. V trimming: 3 bases; J trimming: 7 bases; junction bases outside the gene matches: 8. Germline V gene lookup returns CDR1 SGHTA and CDR2 FQGNSA. The CDR3 totals 15 residues. CDR3 in amino acids: CASSLAGQGGNEAFF. In DNA, the CDR3 is TGTGCCAGCAGCTTGGCTGGACAGGGGGGGAATGAAGCTTTCTTT.

This chain joins TRBV11-2 and TRBJ1-2; D ambiguous. Trimming stripped 0 bases from V and 3 bases from J, with 8 bases between. The CDR3 is 14 amino acids. Germline-derived CDR1 and CDR2 are SGHAT and FQNNGV. CDR3 bases: TGTGCCAGCAGCTTAGATACTGGTTACTATGGCTACACCTTC. As protein: CASSLDTGYYGYTF.

The V call is TRBV19, the J call TRBJ1-1; 12 positions agree with TRBD1. The CDR3 consists of 18 residues. Germline V gene sequence: CDR1 LNHDA, CDR2 SQIVND (reference sequence). V was pared by 4 bases and J by 1 base, with 10 bases of the junction left unmatched. The CDR3 DNA is TGTGCCAGTAGTACTAACATCGGGACAGGGGGCTGGAACACTGAAGCTTTCTTT. It encodes CASSTNIGTGGWNTEAFF.

V gene TRBV5-4 combines with J gene TRBJ2-7; 8 bases are a match to TRBD1. V shed 0 bases, J shed 2 bases, and the junction held 1 base outside the gene matches. Germline assignment: CDR1 SGHNT and CDR2 YYREEE (reference sequence). The CDR3 length is 14 residues. The CDR3 DNA is TGTGCCAGCAGCTTGGACAGGGGGGCCTACGAGCAGTACTTC. It encodes CASSLDRGAYEQYF. The entire variable domain, with the rest obtained from reference TRBV5-4 and TRBJ2-7, is as follows: ETGVTQSPTHLIKTRGQQVTLRCSSQSGHNTVSWYQQALGQGPQFIFQYYREEENGRGNFPPRFSGLQFPNYSSELNVNALELDDSALYLCASSLDRGAYEQYFGPGTRLTVT.

The V call is TRBV4-1, the J call TRBJ1-1; D is unclear. This CDR3 region has 14 residues. V was pared by 2 bases and J by 3 bases, with 10 bases between. Germline V gene data show CDR1 as MGHRA and CDR2 as YSYEKL. CDR3 in DNA: TGCGCCAGCAGCCAACGGGGTGCGGACACTGAAGCTTTCTTT. Translating gives CASSQRGADTEAFF.

CDR3 amino acids: CASGQGIVAGANVLTF. The CDR3, as DNA: TGTGCCAGCGGTCAGGGGATTGTAGCTGGGGCCAACGTCCTGACTTTC. This rearrangement joins TRBV6-6 to TRBJ2-6, with D perhaps TRBD1 (6 bases). Trimming shortened V by 8 bases and J by 2 bases, and 16 bases separated the two germline ends. Germline V lookup: CDR1 MNHNY, CDR2 SVGAGI (reference sequence). The CDR3 runs to 16 residues.

This chain connects TRBV27 to TRBJ2-1, with D possibly TRBD1 on 5 matching bases. Trimming left V 4 bases short and J 2 bases short, with 9 bases between. This CDR3 contains 14 residues. Germline CDR1 is MNHEY and CDR2 is SMNVEV (reference sequence). The CDR3 region has the DNA TGTGCCAGCAGTTACAGGAATACCTACAATGAGCAGTTCTTC. This codes for CASSYRNTYNEQFF.

This chain joins TRBV5-1 and TRBJ2-3; TRBD1 agrees at 12 bases. The CDR3 consists of 15 residues. With V trimmed by 4 bases and J by 7 bases, 7 bases remained unmatched. Germline V gene lookup returns CDR1 SGHRS and CDR2 YFSETQ. CDR3 region: CASSGGQGAMNTQYF. The CDR3 DNA reads TGCGCCAGCAGCGGGGGACAGGGGGCGATGAATACGCAGTATTTT.

The chain has TRBV7-9 and TRBJ2-5; tentative D call: TRBD1 (6 bases). The CDR3 loop spans 14 amino acids. Looked up from germline, CDR1 is SEHNR and CDR2 is FQNEAQ (reference sequence). The V end was cut by 0 bases, the J end by 1 base, with 6 bases between. The CDR3: CASSLAGAQETQYF. CDR3 bases: TGTGCCAGCAGCTTAGCGGGGGCCCAAGAGACCCAGTACTTC.

The V gene is TRBV27, the J gene TRBJ2-7, with no clear D. The CDR3 spans 14 residues. Germline V CDR1 and CDR2: MNHEY, SMNVEV (reference sequence). V was pared by 7 bases and J by 5 bases, with 18 bases between. The CDR3 DNA follows: TGTGCCAGCAAATTGACACAACCTCGTCACGAGCAGTACTTC. Its protein is CASKLTQPRHEQYF.

There are a few counts of this clone. The J gene is TRBJ1-1, the V gene TRBV7-9; D gene uncertain. V dropped 5 bases and J dropped 1 base, with 11 bases sitting between them. The CDR3 is made up of 14 amino acids. CDR1 and CDR2 (germline): SEHNR, FQNEAQ (reference sequence). DNA of the CDR3: TGTGCCAGCAGCCCAAGGGAGTGGAACACTGAAGCTTTCTTT. It translates to CASSPREWNTEAFF. Combining the CDR3 with reference TRBV7-9 and TRBJ1-1 gives the whole variable domain DTGVSQNPRHKITKRGQNVTFRCDPISEHNRLYWYRQTLGQGPEFLTYFQNEAQLEKSRLLSDRFSAERPKGSFSTLEIQRTEQGDSAMYLCASSPREWNTEAFFGQGTRLTVV.

The gene calls are TRBV4-3 and TRBJ1-6, with D unresolved. Trimming took off 6 bases at V and 7 bases at J, with 19 bases between the two ends. The CDR3 extends over 16 amino acids. Germline assignment: CDR1 LGHNA and CDR2 YSLEER. The CDR3 protein is CASRSNPGSRNSPLHF. The CDR3 DNA reads TGCGCCAGCAGGTCGAATCCGGGATCGAGGAATTCACCCCTCCACTTT.

J is TRBJ2-7 and V is TRBV29-1; D perhaps matches TRBD1 (5 bases). This CDR3 has 12 residues. CDR1 is SQVTM, CDR2 ANQGSEA, per germline. Trimming removed 3 bases at V and 2 bases at J, with 8 bases between. Here the CDR3 reads CSVEGQTYEQYF. Here the CDR3 DNA reads TGCAGCGTTGAGGGGCAGACCTACGAGCAGTACTTC.

The chain joins TRBV7-9 to TRBJ1-4; weak D call: TRBD1 (6 bases). The CDR3 spans 14 residues. CDR1 and CDR2 from the germline V gene are SEHNR and FQNEAQ (reference sequence). V was clipped by 5 bases and J by 6 bases, with 13 bases between them. The CDR3 DNA reads as TGTGCCAGCAGCCGCAGACAGGAGGATGAAAAACTGTTTTTT. It yields the protein CASSRRQEDEKLFF.

V gene TRBV19 combines with J gene TRBJ1-4, with TRBD1 as a possible D gene (6 bases). Trimming cost V 3 bases and J 10 bases, with 15 bases left between them. This CDR3 has 14 amino acids. The germline V gene encodes CDR1 LNHDA and CDR2 SQIVND (reference sequence). As DNA, the CDR3 is TGTGCCAGTAGTATGGCACAGGGTTTAGTAAAACTGTTTTTT. This encodes CASSMAQGLVKLFF.

J is TRBJ1-1 and V is TRBV13; D unclear. There are 13 residues in the CDR3. V was pared by 4 bases and J by 0 bases, with 6 bases between. Germline V CDR1 and CDR2: PRHDT, FYEKMQ (reference sequence). CDR3 DNA sequence: TGTGCCAGCAGCTCCCTAATGAACACTGAAGCTTTCTTT. It encodes CASSSLMNTEAFF.

The rearrangement joins TRBV25-1 to TRBJ1-2; D gene uncertain. The CDR3 spans 16 residues. Germline CDR1 and CDR2: MGHDK and SYGVNS. Trimming pared 2 bases from V and 5 bases from J, leaving 18 bases between. The CDR3 DNA sequence: TGTGCCAGCAGTGAAGGTTTACTAGGAGACAAGTATGGCTACACCTTC. Protein product: CASSEGLLGDKYGYTF.

The J gene is TRBJ1-3, the V gene TRBV5-6; D gene unclear. The CDR3 loop spans 16 amino acids. V lost 4 bases, J lost 0 bases, and 14 bases lay in between. Germline-derived CDR1 and CDR2 are SGHDT and YYEEEE. The CDR3 spells CASSVRARYSGNTIYF. CDR3 bases: TGTGCCAGCAGCGTGAGGGCCCGCTACTCTGGAAACACCATATATTTT.

This chain joins TRBV30 and TRBJ2-7, with unresolved D. V was shortened by 0 bases and J by 0 bases, with 6 bases between the two germline ends. The CDR3 spans 13 residues. CDR1 is GTSNPN, CDR2 SVGIG, per germline (reference sequence). For the CDR3, the DNA is TGTGCCTGGAGTGTGGGCAGCTCCTACGAGCAGTACTTC. Protein product: CAWSVGSSYEQYF.

The chain carries TRBV2 and TRBJ1-4; D may be TRBD1 (5 bases). This CDR3 is 16 amino acids long. Trimming left V 1 base short and J 8 bases short, with 17 bases between. Looked up from germline, CDR1 is SNHLY and CDR2 is FYNNEI. The CDR3: CASSEDFPQASEKLFF. In DNA, the CDR3 is TGTGCCAGCAGTGAAGATTTTCCACAGGCATCCGAAAAACTGTTTTTT. Using reference TRBV2 and TRBJ1-4 for the parts outside the CDR3, the full variable domain is EPEVTQTPSHQVTQMGQEVILRCVPISNHLYFYWYRQILGQKVEFLVSFYNNEISEKSEIFDDQFSVERPDGSNFTLKIRSTKLEDSAMYFCASSEDFPQASEKLFFGSGTQLSVL.

The chain joins TRBV6-1 to TRBJ1-5; TRBD1 is a possible D gene (6 bases). Germline CDR1 reads MNHNS; CDR2 reads SASEGT. Trimming left V 2 bases short and J 2 bases short, with 7 bases between. This CDR3 is 14 amino acids long. The CDR3, as DNA: TGTGCCAGCAGTGAATCAGGGGGCAATCAGCCCCAGCATTTT. As protein: CASSESGGNQPQHF.

In this sample, this clone turned up a few times. The CDR3 region has the DNA TGTGCCAGCAGCTTAGAGGGGCGGACAGGGGGACGCCAATATGGCTACACCTTC. Amino acids: CASSLEGRTGGRQYGYTF. V usage is TRBV7-9 and J usage is TRBJ1-2; 10 bases line up with TRBD1. Per germline, CDR1 SEHNR and CDR2 FQNEAQ (reference sequence). This CDR3 spans 18 amino acids. J lost 5 bases, V lost 1 base, and 13 bases had no gene match.

The rearrangement joins TRBV5-1 to TRBJ2-5; 9 nucleotides line up with TRBD2. The J call may not be correct, given that the DNA end is closer to TRBJ2-7. This CDR3 spans 15 amino acids. Germline CDR1 SGHRS, CDR2 YFSETQ. The CDR3 region has the DNA TGCGCCAGCAGCTTGGAAAGCGGGGGGAGCTACGAGCAGTACTTC. Translated: CASSLESGGSYEQYF.

This clone was detected once. This chain uses TRBV7-9 with TRBJ1-2; the match to TRBD1 covers 7 bases. The ends lost 2 bases at V and 5 bases at J; junction bases unmatched: 5. This CDR3 comprises 14 residues. The germline V gene encodes CDR1 SEHNR and CDR2 FQNEAQ (reference sequence). CDR3 sequence reads: CASSLTGVIYGYTF. CDR3 DNA sequence: TGTGCCAGCAGCTTAACAGGGGTTATATATGGCTACACCTTC.

This clone was counted a single time. This chain links TRBV7-8 with TRBJ2-1; 9 bases agree with TRBD1. The J segment lost 4 bases and the V segment lost 1 base, leaving 11 bases of the junction unmatched. The CDR3 has 18 amino acids. CDR1 and CDR2 from the germline V gene are SGHVS and FQNEAQ. The CDR3 loop is CASSLVRGDRVLYNEQFF. The CDR3 DNA sequence: TGTGCCAGCAGCTTAGTTAGGGGGGACAGGGTACTATACAATGAGCAGTTCTTC. Filled out from reference TRBV7-8 and TRBJ2-1, the complete variable domain reads GAGVSQSPRYKVAKRGQDVALRCDPISGHVSLFWYQQALGQGPEFLTYFQNEAQLDKSGLPSDRFFAERPEGSVSTLKIQRTQQEDSAVYLCASSLVRGDRVLYNEQFFGPGTRLTVL.

This sequence joins TRBV4-3 and TRBJ1-4, with D tentatively TRBD1 (6 bases). Between the trimmed V and J ends, which lost 0 bases and 6 bases, there was a span of 17 bases. Germline CDR1 is LGHNA and CDR2 is YSLEER. The CDR3 extends over 17 amino acids. As DNA, the CDR3 is TGCGCCAGCAGCCAAGAAGCCCCCCCGGACAGATATGAAAAACTGTTTTTT. It translates to CASSQEAPPDRYEKLFF.

The CDR3 is CASSSSSGGAYEQYF. In DNA, the CDR3 is TGCGCCAGCAGCTCCTCTAGCGGGGGGGCCTACGAGCAGTACTTC. The chain couples TRBV5-1 to TRBJ2-7, with 12 bases aligning to TRBD2. The CDR3 totals 15 residues. Germline assignment: CDR1 SGHRS and CDR2 YFSETQ. Trimming at V came to 3 bases and at J to 2 bases, leaving 3 bases not matched to a gene. Supplemented by reference TRBV5-1 and TRBJ2-7, the full variable domain reads KAGVTQTPRYLIKTRGQQVTLSCSPISGHRSVSWYQQTPGQGLQFLFEYFSETQRNKGNFPGRFSGRQFSNSRSEMNVSTLELGDSALYLCASSSSSGGAYEQYFGPGTRLTVT.

The CDR3 spells CASSQDQGSEKLFF. The CDR3 DNA sequence: TGCGCCAGCAGCCAAGACCAGGGAAGTGAAAAACTGTTTTTT. J is TRBJ1-4 and V is TRBV4-3; tentative D call: TRBD1 (5 bases). Germline V CDR1 and CDR2: LGHNA, YSLEER. V lost 0 bases, J lost 7 bases, and 9 bases lay in between. The CDR3 spans 14 residues.

This clone was detected once. The J gene is TRBJ2-3, the V gene TRBV6-4; 8 positions match TRBD2. The CDR3 runs 15 residues. From germline, CDR1 is MRHNA and CDR2 SNTAGT. The junction had 3 bases not matched to a gene; V was cut back by 4 bases and J by 0 bases. The CDR3 loop is CASSVVAGSTDTQYF. The CDR3 DNA follows: TGTGCCAGCAGTGTTGTAGCGGGGAGCACAGATACGCAGTATTTT.

V gene TRBV7-9 combines with J gene TRBJ1-6; D remains unclear. This CDR3 contains 19 residues. The germline V and J ends were trimmed by 5 bases and 0 bases, with 20 bases remaining between them. Germline values: CDR1 SEHNR, CDR2 FQNEAQ (reference sequence). CDR3 residues: CASSPSTPDGSSYNSPLHF. The DNA of the CDR3 is TGTGCCAGCAGCCCCTCAACACCGGACGGGAGCTCCTATAATTCACCCCTCCACTTT.

V and J are TRBV4-1 and TRBJ2-7; D uncertain. The CDR3 is 10 residues long. V was trimmed by 10 bases and J by 6 bases, leaving 10 bases between them. Germline V lookup: CDR1 MGHRA, CDR2 YSYEKL. The CDR3 bases are TGCGCCAAACACGAGGCCGAGCAGTACTTC. Protein sequence: CAKHEAEQYF.

This rearrangement joins TRBV7-2 to TRBJ2-3; TRBD2 matches 8 bases. Unmatched junction bases numbered 7, after V lost 2 bases and J lost 3 bases. CDR3 length equals 16 residues. Germline-derived CDR1 and CDR2 are SGHTA and FQGNSA. CDR3 region: CASSLNGGGLTDTQYF. The CDR3 region has the DNA TGTGCCAGCAGCTTAAATGGCGGGGGGCTGACAGATACGCAGTATTTT.